Below, 31 T cell receptor beta chains from the same sample are listed, as sequenced in a study of OX40 agonist ivuxolimab in advanced cancers. This table comes from immunoSEQ multiplex PCR, and its TCRdb copy is limited to in-frame clones, with some not included. The table has about 71,000 clones, around 82% seen once. Sequences were derived from CD4+ or CD8+ T cells sorted from blood, sampled in a trial of the OX40 agonist ivuxolimab. These TCRs come from an adult with an advanced solid tumor such as melanoma, head and neck, liver or kidney cancer.

This clone has only a few counts. The V call is TRBV7-2, the J call TRBJ2-7; possible D gene TRBD1, 6 bases. The CDR3 length is 13 residues. V was cut by 3 bases and J by 9 bases, with 15 bases left in between. Germline CDR1 is SGHTA and CDR2 is FQGNSA. CDR3 in amino acids: CASSLDSNVGQYF. CDR3 sequence (DNA): TGTGCCAGCAGCTTGGACAGTAATGTCGGGCAGTACTTC. Variable domain in full (rest from reference TRBV7-2 and TRBJ2-7): GAGVSQSPSNKVTEKGKDVELRCDPISGHTALYWYRQSLGQGLEFLIYFQGNSAPDKSGLPSDRFSAERTGGSVSTLTIQRTQQEDSAVYLCASSLDSNVGQYFGPGTRLTVT.

The V call is TRBV7-2, the J call TRBJ2-5, with unresolved D. V was trimmed by 5 bases and J by 1 base, leaving 2 bases between them. The CDR3 is 11 residues long. From germline, CDR1 is SGHTA and CDR2 FQGNSA. This chain's CDR3 is CASSAQETQYF. The CDR3 nucleotides read TGTGCCAGCAGCGCCCAAGAGACCCAGTACTTC.

The V and J genes are TRBV5-1 and TRBJ2-7; D gene ambiguous. CDR3 length: 13 residues. Trimming removed 4 bases from V and 3 bases from J, with 11 bases in between. Germline CDR1 reads SGHRS; CDR2 reads YFSETQ. The CDR3 loop is CASSIDIIYEQYF. The CDR3 coding sequence is TGCGCCAGCAGCATCGATATTATCTACGAGCAGTACTTC.

The chain recombines TRBV18 with TRBJ2-7; D is perhaps TRBD2 (7 bases). The CDR3 runs 13 residues. Germline CDR1 and CDR2: KGHSH and LQKENI. Deletions cut 3 bases from V and 9 bases from J, with 15 bases between. The DNA for the CDR3 is TGTGCCAGCTCACCGTCCGGGGGGCCCGGGCAGTACTTC. It encodes CASSPSGGPGQYF.

The gene calls are TRBV7-2 and TRBJ2-3, with TRBD2 identical over 13 bases. V gave up 5 bases and J gave up 3 bases; unmatched junction bases: 8. The CDR3 loop spans 17 amino acids. Germline V gives CDR1 SGHTA, CDR2 FQGNSA. The CDR3 loop is CASSGSLLAGGTDTQYF. In DNA form, the CDR3 reads TGTGCCAGCAGCGGGAGCTTACTAGCGGGGGGGACAGATACGCAGTATTTT.

The chain employs TRBV19 and TRBJ1-5; D gene unclear. Trimming took 3 bases from V and 12 from J, leaving 12 bases between them. This CDR3 has 12 residues. Germline CDR1 is LNHDA and CDR2 is SQIVND (reference sequence). The CDR3 bases are TGTGCCAGTAGTATGATAGGTTATCTCCAGCATTTT. Translation: CASSMIGYLQHF.

The chain carries TRBV7-8 and TRBJ2-7; 7 bases agree with TRBD2. V lost 5 bases to trimming and J lost 3 bases; unmatched junction nucleotides: 10. The germline V gene has CDR1 SGHVS and CDR2 FQNEAQ. The CDR3 runs to 15 residues. CDR3: CASSPRTSPDYEQYF. In DNA, the CDR3 is TGTGCCAGCAGCCCGCGGACTAGTCCGGACTACGAGCAGTACTTC.

The rearrangement joins TRBV4-3 to TRBJ1-6, with D perhaps TRBD1 (6 bases). This CDR3 comprises 14 residues. Germline CDR1 and CDR2: LGHNA and YSLEER. Trimming left V 6 bases short and J 8 bases short, with 14 bases between. CDR3 sequence reads: CASSHGRGHSPLHF. DNA of the CDR3: TGCGCCAGCAGTCACGGCAGGGGTCATTCACCCCTCCACTTT.

V usage is TRBV30 and J usage is TRBJ1-4, with D hard to call. The germline gives CDR1 GTSNPN, CDR2 SVGIG (reference sequence). V was pared by 0 bases and J by 5 bases, with 4 bases between. This CDR3 region has 12 residues. CDR3 in amino acids: CAWSVGNEKLFF. The CDR3 DNA is TGTGCCTGGAGTGTCGGGAATGAAAAACTGTTTTTT.

The rearrangement uses TRBV2 and TRBJ2-2; unclear D gene. Deletions cut 4 bases from V and 2 bases from J, with 5 bases between. Germline-derived CDR1 and CDR2 are SNHLY and FYNNEI. The length of the CDR3 is 13 residues. As DNA, the CDR3 is TGTGCCAGCAGTGGAAAAAACACCGGGGAGCTGTTTTTT. This codes for CASSGKNTGELFF. Combining the CDR3 with reference TRBV2 and TRBJ2-2 gives the whole variable domain EPEVTQTPSHQVTQMGQEVILRCVPISNHLYFYWYRQILGQKVEFLVSFYNNEISEKSEIFDDQFSVERPDGSNFTLKIRSTKLEDSAMYFCASSGKNTGELFFGEGSRLTVL.

The chain is built from TRBV19 and TRBJ2-6, with D perhaps TRBD2 (6 bases). The CDR3 extends over 15 amino acids. V shed 6 bases and J shed 0 bases, with 9 bases lying between them. Germline V gene sequence: CDR1 LNHDA, CDR2 SQIVND (reference sequence). DNA for the CDR3: TGTGCCAGTAGAGGAGGGAACTCTGGGGCCAACGTCCTGACTTTC. It translates to CASRGGNSGANVLTF.

The chain recombines TRBV5-1 with TRBJ2-1; 10 bases are shared with TRBD1. This CDR3 is built from 15 residues. Germline CDR1 and CDR2: SGHRS and YFSETQ. Trimming removed 1 base from V and 6 bases from J; junction bases left unmatched: 4. The DNA for the CDR3 is TGCGCCAGCAGCTTGTGGACAGGGGGGGCCAATGAGCAGTTCTTC. Translated: CASSLWTGGANEQFF.

J is TRBJ2-5 and V is TRBV2, with 9 bases identical to TRBD2. The CDR3 sequence is 15 residues long. Germline CDR1 reads SNHLY; CDR2 reads FYNNEI. J was trimmed by 5 bases and V by 2 bases; bases with no gene match: 6. In DNA form, the CDR3 reads TGTGCCAGCAGTGAATCGAGCGGGAGGATTGAGACCCAGTACTTC. Translation gives CASSESSGRIETQYF.

V and J are TRBV5-1 and TRBJ1-6; D gene unclear. With 1 base removed from V and 2 bases from J, the gap between germline ends came to 10 bases. The CDR3 sequence is 16 residues long. Germline CDR1 is SGHRS and CDR2 is YFSETQ. The CDR3 spells CASSLRESAYNSPLHF. The CDR3 DNA is TGCGCCAGCAGCTTGAGGGAATCTGCCTATAATTCACCCCTCCACTTT.

The chain carries TRBV4-1 and TRBJ2-3; 13 nucleotides match TRBD2. V lost 1 base, J lost 4 bases, and 17 bases stayed unmatched. The CDR3 has 21 amino acids. Germline-derived CDR1 and CDR2 are MGHRA and YSYEKL. For the CDR3, the DNA is TGCGCCAGCAGCCAAGGTCGAGGGGGATGGACTAGCGGGAGCTCGGCAGATACGCAGTATTTT. Its protein product is CASSQGRGGWTSGSSADTQYF.

The chain combines TRBV7-8 with TRBJ2-5; 14 nucleotides agree with TRBD2. Germline V CDR1 and CDR2: SGHVS, FQNEAQ. The ends lost 5 bases at V and 2 bases at J; junction bases unmatched: 1. The CDR3 contains 15 residues. The CDR3 loop is CASSRTSGRQETQYF. The CDR3 bases are TGTGCCAGCAGCCGGACTAGCGGGAGGCAAGAGACCCAGTACTTC.

V usage is TRBV2 and J usage is TRBJ2-2; the D gene is possibly TRBD2 (6 bases). The V end was cut by 8 bases, the J end by 4 bases, with 11 bases between. Germline CDR1 is SNHLY and CDR2 is FYNNEI. The CDR3 runs to 13 residues. The CDR3 coding sequence is TGTGCCAGCCGGAGGGAAGGCACCGGGGAGCTGTTTTTT. Its protein product is CASRREGTGELFF.

The rearrangement joins TRBV19 to TRBJ1-5; no clear D gene. The CDR3 is made up of 13 amino acids. V was shortened by 5 bases and J by 6 bases, with 11 bases between the two germline ends. Germline lookup yields CDR1 LNHDA and CDR2 SQIVND (reference sequence). The CDR3 nucleotides are TGTGCCAGTAGTGTTAGGGCGGGTCAGCCCCAGCATTTT. It encodes CASSVRAGQPQHF.

J is TRBJ2-4 and V is TRBV30, with 9 positions matching TRBD2. The CDR3 totals 18 residues. The germline V gene encodes CDR1 GTSNPN and CDR2 SVGIG (reference sequence). Losses at the gene ends were 3 bases for V and 1 base for J; bases not matched to a gene: 13. For the CDR3, the DNA is TGTGCCTGGAGGGCGGCGGGAGGGGGGGTTACGGCCAAAAACATTCAGTACTTC. As protein: CAWRAAGGGVTAKNIQYF.

The J gene is TRBJ1-6, the V gene TRBV5-1; TRBD1 aligns across 7 bases. This CDR3 is 15 amino acids long. Unmatched junction bases numbered 8, after V lost 6 bases and J lost 5 bases. Looked up from germline, CDR1 is SGHRS and CDR2 is YFSETQ. The CDR3 coding sequence is TGCGCCAGCAAGAGCGGGACAGAAAATAATTCACCCCTCCACTTT. Translated: CASKSGTENNSPLHF.

The chain carries TRBV14 and TRBJ1-4; a possible D gene is TRBD1 (5 bases). Germline V gives CDR1 SGHDN, CDR2 FVKESK. V dropped 4 bases and J dropped 2 bases, with 11 bases sitting between them. The CDR3 covers 15 residues. Here the CDR3 DNA reads TGTGCCAGCAGCCGCACCAGGGCGACTAATGAAAAACTGTTTTTT. It yields the protein CASSRTRATNEKLFF. Filled out from reference TRBV14 and TRBJ1-4, the complete variable domain reads EAGVTQFPSHSVIEKGQTVTLRCDPISGHDNLYWYRRVMGKEIKFLLHFVKESKQDESGMPNNRFLAERTGGTYSTLKVQPAELEDSGVYFCASSRTRATNEKLFFGSGTQLSVL.

The sample holds one count of this clone. This rearrangement joins TRBV7-2 to TRBJ2-7; D unresolved. Trimming stripped 3 bases from V and 3 bases from J, with 3 bases between. The germline CDR1 and CDR2 sequences are SGHTA and FQGNSA. This CDR3 is 11 amino acids long. In nucleotides, the CDR3 is TGTGCCAGCAGCTTCTTCTACGAGCAGTACTTC. Translation: CASSFFYEQYF.

The chain couples TRBV5-1 to TRBJ1-2, with D uncertain. The CDR3 runs to 15 residues. The germline V gene has CDR1 SGHRS and CDR2 YFSETQ. Trimming cost V 2 bases and J 0 bases, with 11 bases left between them. The CDR3 DNA follows: TGCGCCAGCAGCTTTGAAGGGCTCTCTAACTATGGCTACACCTTC. It specifies CASSFEGLSNYGYTF.

The rearrangement joins TRBV7-2 to TRBJ2-3; 11 positions match TRBD2. The CDR3 has 16 amino acids. Trimming took 4 bases from V and 3 from J; bases not matched to a gene: 6. Germline V lookup: CDR1 SGHTA, CDR2 FQGNSA. The CDR3 is CASSSRLAGQTDTQYF. In DNA form, the CDR3 reads TGTGCCAGCAGCTCAAGACTAGCGGGGCAAACAGATACGCAGTATTTT.

The J gene is TRBJ2-1, the V gene TRBV4-2; no clear D gene. The CDR3 loop spans 16 amino acids. Looked up from germline, CDR1 is LGHNA and CDR2 is YNFKEQ. V lost 0 bases to trimming and J lost 0 bases, with 9 bases between them. CDR3 amino acids: CASSQEGMSSYNEQFF. The CDR3 nucleotides read TGTGCCAGCAGCCAAGAAGGGATGAGCTCCTACAATGAGCAGTTCTTC.

The chain combines TRBV6-1 with TRBJ1-1; 7 bases map to TRBD1. The CDR3 spans 13 residues. V shed 11 bases and J 6 bases; nucleotides not matched to a gene: 12. Germline-derived CDR1 and CDR2 are MNHNS and SASEGT. DNA for the CDR3: TGTGCCGCCGGGAGGGACAGTCGGGCTGAAGCTTTCTTT. Translated: CAAGRDSRAEAFF.

The chain is built from TRBV7-9 and TRBJ1-5, with D possibly matching TRBD1 (5 bases). Germline values: CDR1 SEHNR, CDR2 FQNEAQ (reference sequence). Deletions cut 3 bases from V and 5 bases from J, with 11 bases between. The length of the CDR3 is 14 residues. The CDR3 reads CASSLDNVYQPQHF. CDR3 coding DNA: TGTGCCAGCAGCTTGGACAACGTATATCAGCCCCAGCATTTT.

This chain connects TRBV5-1 to TRBJ1-3; a possible D gene is TRBD1 (6 bases). The CDR3 spans 17 residues. Between the trimmed V and J ends, which lost 0 bases and 0 bases, there was a span of 13 bases. Germline values: CDR1 SGHRS, CDR2 YFSETQ. Here the CDR3 DNA reads TGCGCCAGCAGCTTGGAATCGGGAGGGGGCTCTGGAAACACCATATATTTT. This codes for CASSLESGGGSGNTIYF.

In this sample, this clone turned up a few times. Other DNA sequences in the same sample also yield this CDR3. The CDR3 bases are TGTGCCAGCAGCCAAGATCTACGCTCCACTGAAGCTTTCTTT. As protein: CASSQDLRSTEAFF. This chain joins TRBV14 and TRBJ1-1, with no clear D. Germline assignment: CDR1 SGHDN and CDR2 FVKESK. Trimming stripped 0 bases from V and 4 bases from J, with 9 bases between. CDR3 length: 14 residues. Full variable domain (remainder filled in from reference TRBV14 and TRBJ1-1): EAGVTQFPSHSVIEKGQTVTLRCDPISGHDNLYWYRRVMGKEIKFLLHFVKESKQDESGMPNNRFLAERTGGTYSTLKVQPAELEDSGVYFCASSQDLRSTEAFFGQGTRLTVV.

This clone was detected a few times. This chain joins TRBV13 and TRBJ2-4, with a possible D match to TRBD2 (6 bases). This CDR3 contains 20 residues. Germline loops: CDR1 PRHDT, CDR2 FYEKMQ (reference sequence). The ends were cut back, 4 bases at V and 0 bases at J, with 25 bases in the middle. As DNA, the CDR3 is TGTGCCAGCAGCTCGGGGTGGGAGGTCGGCCTTACCCTAGCCAAAAACATTCAGTACTTC. Translated: CASSSGWEVGLTLAKNIQYF.

The chain recombines TRBV30 with TRBJ2-7, with 10 bases identical to TRBD1. Germline lookup yields CDR1 GTSNPN and CDR2 SVGIG (reference sequence). The CDR3 sequence is 13 residues long. The V segment lost 7 bases and the J segment 0 bases; nucleotides outside the gene matches: 3. The CDR3 nucleotides read TGTGCCTATGACAGGGGGCTCTCCTACGAGCAGTACTTC. Translated, it gives CAYDRGLSYEQYF.